The clone carrying this TCR beta chain was counted a few times. V was shortened by 2 bases and J by 4 bases, with 15 bases between the two germline ends. This CDR3 region has 15 residues. Germline V gene data show CDR1 as PRHDT and CDR2 as FYEKMQ (reference sequence). The TCR library protocol was used to attach unique molecular identifiers. These identifiers were attached to individual cDNA molecules. TCRdb processed the 5' RACE reads anew with MiXCR; each CDR3 protein has one entry. This table holds nearly 110,000 distinct CDR3 sequences, around 10% found once. The sample belongs to a study of early T cells in non-severe SARS-CoV-2 infection. Background on the study: The chains were unpaired, and the sequenced material was bulk RNA from unsorted whole blood.

The clonotype was recovered from an adult who was a healthcare worker with PCR-confirmed SARS-CoV-2 infection or an uninfected control (not recorded which). The rearrangement uses TRBV13 and TRBJ2-7, with D possibly matching TRBD1 (5 bases). The sequenced sample consisted of whole blood. The CDR3 protein is CASSLHTGNLYEQYF. Written as DNA, the CDR3 is TGTGCCAGCAGCTTACACACAGGTAACCTGTACGAGCAGTACTTC.